Shown below are 25 T cell receptor beta chains from a single sample sequenced in a study of cytomegalovirus exposure and HLA in healthy donors. The PCR was carried out with 60 Vbeta primers and 13 Jbeta primers. Clones were sequenced by immunoSEQ multiplex PCR, and TCRdb holds only the in-frame ones, with some missing. In the table there are 91,000 or so clones, around three quarters of which are singletons. Sequenced: PBMCs. These receptors came from a man aged 25 to 45 in good health and CMV-seropositive.

This sequence joins TRBV6-1 and TRBJ1-1, with 8 bases aligning to TRBD1. This CDR3 has 14 residues. V shed 6 bases, J shed 5 bases, and the junction held 8 bases outside the gene matches. CDR1 is MNHNS and CDR2 is SASEGT in the germline V gene. The CDR3 loop is CASRTGTGWTEAFF. The DNA for the CDR3 is TGTGCCAGCAGGACGGGGACAGGCTGGACTGAAGCTTTCTTT.

The rearrangement links TRBV30 to TRBJ1-1, with D possibly matching TRBD1 (5 bases). Germline V lookup: CDR1 GTSNPN, CDR2 SVGIG (reference sequence). V shed 3 bases and J shed 3 bases, with 14 bases lying between them. This CDR3 contains 14 residues. CDR3 protein: CAWRPGGEYTEAFF. The CDR3 DNA sequence: TGTGCCTGGAGACCCGGGGGAGAGTACACTGAAGCTTTCTTT.

This chain connects TRBV7-2 to TRBJ2-6; perhaps TRBD1 as D (6 bases). The V gene's germline CDR1 is SGHTA and CDR2 FQGNSA. The CDR3 runs 16 residues. The V and J ends lost 2 bases and 2 bases respectively, with 10 bases between them. Here the CDR3 reads CASSLRGGTGANVLTF. The DNA for the CDR3 is TGTGCCAGCAGCTTACGTGGGGGCACTGGGGCCAACGTCCTGACTTTC.

In its sample, this clone was seen a few times. V is TRBV6-5 and J is TRBJ2-4, with 8 bases aligning to TRBD1. V lost 6 bases, J lost 9 bases, and 7 bases stayed unmatched. This CDR3 spans 13 amino acids. The V gene's germline CDR1 is MNHEY and CDR2 SVGAGI. The CDR3, as DNA: TGTGCCAGCAGGAGGACAGGGCAAGCCATTCAGTACTTC. Residues: CASRRTGQAIQYF.

This chain connects TRBV5-1 to TRBJ1-1, with TRBD1 matching 8 bases. CDR1 SGHRS and CDR2 YFSETQ come from the germline V gene. V gave up 3 bases and J gave up 4 bases; unmatched junction bases: 8. The CDR3 loop spans 15 amino acids. CDR3 residues: CASSSGQGEGTEAFF. For the CDR3, the DNA is TGCGCCAGCAGCTCTGGACAGGGAGAAGGCACTGAAGCTTTCTTT.

V and J are TRBV28 and TRBJ2-7; no reliable D call. Per germline, CDR1 MDHEN and CDR2 SYDVKM. Trimming removed 5 bases at V and 7 bases at J, with 6 bases between. The CDR3 is made up of 10 amino acids. DNA of the CDR3: TGTGCCAGCAGTGCGCATGAGCAGTACTTC. Amino acid sequence: CASSAHEQYF.

This chain connects TRBV5-1 to TRBJ2-7; TRBD2 matches at 8 bases. V lost 4 bases and J lost 3; bases outside the gene matches: 9. This CDR3 has 15 residues. The V gene's germline CDR1 is SGHRS and CDR2 YFSETQ. The CDR3 coding sequence is TGCGCCAGCAGCCCAGACCTCGGGACTAGCTACGAGCAGTACTTC. Amino acids: CASSPDLGTSYEQYF.

The chain employs TRBV19 and TRBJ1-2; 8 nucleotides agree with TRBD1. This CDR3 comprises 13 residues. Germline CDR1 reads LNHDA; CDR2 reads SQIVND (reference sequence). The junction had 0 bases not matched to a gene; V was cut back by 4 bases and J by 2 bases. CDR3: CASSRTGNYGYTF. For the CDR3, the DNA is TGTGCCAGTAGTAGGACAGGGAACTATGGCTACACCTTC.

The rearrangement uses TRBV7-9 and TRBJ2-2; the match to TRBD2 covers 7 bases. V was clipped by 4 bases and J by 7 bases; unmatched bases: 9. Germline values: CDR1 SEHNR, CDR2 FQNEAQ (reference sequence). The CDR3 totals 15 residues. CDR3 residues: CASSSGLEGHGELFF. The CDR3 region has the DNA TGTGCCAGCAGCTCCGGACTAGAAGGACACGGGGAGCTGTTTTTT.

In this sample, this clone turned up once. The chain links TRBV7-2 to TRBJ2-3; 8 bases fit TRBD1. CDR3 length: 14 amino acids. V lost 6 bases, J lost 6 bases, and 8 bases stayed unmatched. Germline V gene sequence: CDR1 SGHTA, CDR2 FQGNSA. The CDR3 sequence is CASRSRQGPDTQYF. The CDR3 nucleotides are TGTGCCAGCAGAAGTAGACAGGGGCCCGATACGCAGTATTTT.

V is TRBV5-1 and J is TRBJ2-7; TRBD1 agrees at 9 bases. This CDR3 comprises 15 residues. Looked up from germline, CDR1 is SGHRS and CDR2 is YFSETQ. V dropped 6 bases and J dropped 5; count of bases not matched to a gene: 12. The CDR3 DNA reads as TGCGCCAGCACACTGGGGGGACAGGGCCCGGACGAGCAGTACTTC. Translating it yields CASTLGGQGPDEQYF. Based on the CDR3 plus reference TRBV5-1 and TRBJ2-7, the full variable domain is KAGVTQTPRYLIKTRGQQVTLSCSPISGHRSVSWYQQTPGQGLQFLFEYFSETQRNKGNFPGRFSGRQFSNSRSEMNVSTLELGDSALYLCASTLGGQGPDEQYFGPGTRLTVT.

This chain joins TRBV5-6 and TRBJ2-2, with 10 bases that match TRBD2. Germline-derived CDR1 and CDR2 are SGHDT and YYEEEE. The CDR3 sequence is 17 residues long. Trimming took 4 bases from V and 7 from J; bases not matched to a gene: 13. The CDR3 loop reads CASSVPGLATSHGELFF. CDR3 in DNA: TGTGCCAGCAGCGTCCCGGGACTAGCGACCTCCCACGGGGAGCTGTTTTTT. Full variable domain (outside the CDR3, taken from reference TRBV5-6 and TRBJ2-2): DAGVTQSPTHLIKTRGQQVTLRCSPKSGHDTVSWYQQALGQGPQFIFQYYEEEERQRGNFPDRFSGHQFPNYSSELNVNALLLGDSALYLCASSVPGLATSHGELFFGEGSRLTVL.

The gene calls are TRBV5-6 and TRBJ2-5; 8 bases are a match to TRBD1. Germline trimming cut 4 bases from V and 5 bases from J; bases unmatched to any gene: 13. This CDR3 contains 16 residues. Germline CDR1 SGHDT, CDR2 YYEEEE. CDR3 sequence: CASSPGQGYGVETQYF. The CDR3 bases are TGTGCCAGCAGCCCTGGACAGGGATATGGAGTGGAGACCCAGTACTTC.

This rearrangement joins TRBV7-2 to TRBJ2-7, with 10 bases that match TRBD2. Germline V gives CDR1 SGHTA, CDR2 FQGNSA. This CDR3 comprises 16 residues. Losses at the gene ends were 5 bases for V and 5 bases for J; bases not matched to a gene: 12. The CDR3 protein is CASSPRGAGGSHEQYF. The CDR3 region has the DNA TGTGCCAGCAGCCCCCGAGGAGCGGGAGGGTCCCACGAGCAGTACTTC.

The rearrangement links TRBV4-1 to TRBJ2-7; D perhaps matches TRBD2 (6 bases). V lost 0 bases and J lost 3, with 15 bases in between. This CDR3 is 16 amino acids long. Germline CDR1 is MGHRA and CDR2 is YSYEKL. CDR3 region: CASSQEEGPDFYEQYV. In DNA, the CDR3 is TGCGCCAGCAGCCAAGAGGAGGGTCCTGACTTCTACGAGCAGTACGTC.

V gene TRBV6-1 combines with J gene TRBJ2-6; D ambiguous. Germline V CDR1 and CDR2: MNHNS, SASEGT. V was cut by 5 bases and J by 2 bases, with 4 bases left in between. There are 13 residues in the CDR3. CDR3 loop: CASSSAGANVLTF. The CDR3 DNA reads as TGTGCCAGCAGTTCCGCTGGGGCCAACGTCCTGACTTTC.

This clone has ten or more counts. The sample holds other DNA sequences that translate to the same CDR3. The CDR3 coding sequence is TGTGCCAGCAGTGAATGGGGGGGTTTTGGTGAAAAACTGTTTTTT. This encodes CASSEWGGFGEKLFF. This rearrangement joins TRBV25-1 to TRBJ1-4; tentative D call: TRBD1 (5 bases). The CDR3 is 15 residues long. V was trimmed by 1 base and J by 7 bases, leaving 13 bases between them. The germline gives CDR1 MGHDK, CDR2 SYGVNS.

The V gene is TRBV19, the J gene TRBJ1-2; D perhaps matches TRBD1 (6 bases). This CDR3 contains 17 residues. Trimming stripped 6 bases from V and 2 bases from J, with 22 bases between. From germline, CDR1 is LNHDA and CDR2 SQIVND (reference sequence). The CDR3 coding sequence is TGTGCCAGTAGCTGGGGGGCGGGGGACGCCTTCAACTATGGCTACACCTTC. Protein product: CASSWGAGDAFNYGYTF.

The gene calls are TRBV29-1 and TRBJ1-5; TRBD1 matches 9 bases. This CDR3 has 15 amino acids. In germline, CDR1 is SQVTM, CDR2 ANQGSEA. V was pared by 5 bases and J by 4 bases, with 9 bases of the junction left unmatched. CDR3 DNA: TGCAGCGTTTCTACCGGGACAGGGCTTAATCAGCCCCAGCATTTT. Amino acids: CSVSTGTGLNQPQHF.

Notes on this clone: A junction end diverges from the germline sequence, so it may reflect a read error. The chain is built from TRBV7-9 and TRBJ2-3; TRBD2 matches at 8 bases. The CDR3 spans 14 residues. The V gene's germline CDR1 is SEHNR and CDR2 FQNEAQ (reference sequence). In DNA, the CDR3 is TGTGCCAGCAGCTTAGGGACTAGCAGAGATACGCAGTATTTT. Its protein is CASSLGTSRDTQYF.

The chain uses TRBV7-2 and TRBJ2-1; 7 bases are shared with TRBD2. This CDR3 is 16 amino acids long. Germline V lookup: CDR1 SGHTA, CDR2 FQGNSA. Losses at the gene ends were 3 bases for V and 0 bases for J; bases not matched to a gene: 5. The CDR3 protein is CASSFRRDYSYNEQFF. The CDR3 region has the DNA TGTGCCAGCAGCTTTAGGCGGGACTACTCCTACAATGAGCAGTTCTTC.

With respect to this clone: An end of the junction differs from the germline gene, which may be a read error. The gene calls are TRBV7-2 and TRBJ1-2, with a tentative D call TRBD1 (5 bases). Germline CDR1 SGHTA, CDR2 FQGNSA. The CDR3 is 13 amino acids. CDR3 in amino acids: CASSLDPGRTMPF. The CDR3 DNA is TGTGCCAGCAGCTTAGATCCAGGGCGCACTATGCCCTTC.

This clone was counted only a few times. CDR3 bases: TGCGCCAGCAGCTTGGAGGGTAGGGCGGGCCAGCCCCAGCATTTT. Translation gives CASSLEGRAGQPQHF. The gene calls are TRBV5-1 and TRBJ1-5; D is undetermined. V lost 0 bases and J 7 bases, leaving 14 bases between the germline ends. The CDR3 covers 15 residues. Germline V lookup: CDR1 SGHRS, CDR2 YFSETQ.

V and J are TRBV27 and TRBJ1-6, with 7 bases lining up with TRBD1. The CDR3 is 17 residues long. V gave up 5 bases and J gave up 2 bases; unmatched junction bases: 9. Germline CDR1 is MNHEY and CDR2 is SMNVEV (reference sequence). CDR3 sequence: CASSPSGQATYNSPLHF. The DNA of the CDR3 is TGTGCCAGCAGTCCATCCGGACAGGCCACCTATAATTCACCCCTCCACTTT.

The J gene is TRBJ2-1, the V gene TRBV5-4; TRBD1 agrees at 10 bases. The CDR3 extends over 20 amino acids. The junction had 21 bases not matched to a gene; V was cut back by 0 bases and J by 9 bases. Per the germline V gene, CDR1 is SGHNT and CDR2 is YYREEE (reference sequence). DNA of the CDR3: TGTGCCAGCAGCTTGGGCGGGGACAGGGGTGGAGTGGGGATCAAGGGTGAGCAGTTCTTC. This translates into CASSLGGDRGGVGIKGEQFF.